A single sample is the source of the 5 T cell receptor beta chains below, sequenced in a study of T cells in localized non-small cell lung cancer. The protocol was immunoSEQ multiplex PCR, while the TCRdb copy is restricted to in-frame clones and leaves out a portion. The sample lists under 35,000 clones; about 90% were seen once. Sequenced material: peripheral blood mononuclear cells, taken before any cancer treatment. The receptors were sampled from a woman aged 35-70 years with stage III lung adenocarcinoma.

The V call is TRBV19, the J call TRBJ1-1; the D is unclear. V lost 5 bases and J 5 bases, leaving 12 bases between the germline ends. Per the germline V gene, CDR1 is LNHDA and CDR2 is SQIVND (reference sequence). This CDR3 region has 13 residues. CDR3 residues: CASSGRRGTEAFF. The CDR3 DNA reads TGTGCCAGTAGTGGCAGACGAGGGACTGAAGCTTTCTTT.

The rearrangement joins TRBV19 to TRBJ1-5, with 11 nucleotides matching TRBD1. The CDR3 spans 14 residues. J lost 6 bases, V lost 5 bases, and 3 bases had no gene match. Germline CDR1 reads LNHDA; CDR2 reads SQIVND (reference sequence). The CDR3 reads CASSEDRGPQPQHF. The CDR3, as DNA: TGTGCCAGTAGTGAGGACAGGGGGCCTCAGCCCCAGCATTTT.

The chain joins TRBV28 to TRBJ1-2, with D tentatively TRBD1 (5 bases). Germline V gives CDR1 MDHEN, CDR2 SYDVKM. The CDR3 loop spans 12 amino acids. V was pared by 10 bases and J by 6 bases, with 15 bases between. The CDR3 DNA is TGTGCCACTAACATAGGGGTTCATGGCTACACCTTC. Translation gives CATNIGVHGYTF.

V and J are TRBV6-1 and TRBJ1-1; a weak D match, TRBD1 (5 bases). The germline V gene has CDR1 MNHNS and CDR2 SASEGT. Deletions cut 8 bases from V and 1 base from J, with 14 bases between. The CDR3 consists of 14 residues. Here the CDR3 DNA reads TGTGCCAGCGCCCCCATAGACAGGAACACTGAAGCTTTCTTT. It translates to CASAPIDRNTEAFF.

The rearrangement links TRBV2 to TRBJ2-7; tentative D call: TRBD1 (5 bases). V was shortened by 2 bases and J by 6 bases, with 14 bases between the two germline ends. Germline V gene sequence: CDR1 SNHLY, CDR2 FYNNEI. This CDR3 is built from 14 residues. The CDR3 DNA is TGTGCCAGCAGTGAACCCCTGGCAGGGCCCGAGCAGTACTTC. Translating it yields CASSEPLAGPEQYF.